The 19 T cell receptor beta chains in this list originate from one sample, sequenced in a study of technical replicates of blood from a few donors. Sequencing used immunoSEQ multiplex PCR; TCRdb keeps in-frame clones, though not all of them. The profile shows about 86,000 clones, just over 95% of them singletons. The sequenced material came from T cells isolated from PBMCs. Every receptor here comes from a human donor in good health.

The V and J genes are TRBV27 and TRBJ1-4, with D possibly being TRBD1 (5 bases). This CDR3 has 16 amino acids. The V and J ends lost 0 bases and 1 base respectively, with 9 bases between them. Germline loops: CDR1 MNHEY, CDR2 SMNVEV (reference sequence). CDR3 coding DNA: TGTGCCAGCAGTTTATCGGGGAGGGGAACTAATGAAAAACTGTTTTTT. This encodes CASSLSGRGTNEKLFF.

CDR3 loop: CASSLGLAGNEQFF. As DNA, the CDR3 is TGTGCCAGCAGCTTGGGACTAGCGGGCAATGAGCAGTTCTTC. The rearrangement uses TRBV5-4 and TRBJ2-1, with 10 bases fitting TRBD2. From germline, CDR1 is SGHNT and CDR2 YYREEE (reference sequence). This CDR3 is built from 14 residues. J was trimmed by 6 bases and V by 0 bases; bases with no gene match: 0.

This chain uses TRBV20-1 with TRBJ1-2; no clear D gene. The CDR3 extends over 10 amino acids. Trimming removed 3 bases at V and 6 bases at J, with 5 bases between. CDR1 and CDR2 (germline): DFQATT, SNEGSKA (reference sequence). The chain's CDR3 is CSASTDGYTF. The CDR3 DNA sequence: TGCAGTGCTAGCACAGATGGCTACACCTTC.

The chain is built from TRBV27 and TRBJ2-5; D is undetermined. CDR1 is MNHEY and CDR2 is SMNVEV in the germline V gene (reference sequence). V was clipped by 6 bases and J by 5 bases, with 10 bases between them. This CDR3 contains 12 residues. The CDR3 reads CASRSPGETQYF. DNA for the CDR3: TGTGCCAGCAGAAGCCCCGGGGAGACCCAGTACTTC.

This chain uses TRBV9 with TRBJ2-3; D not certain. V was shortened by 0 bases and J by 2 bases, with 10 bases between the two germline ends. The CDR3 sequence is 15 residues long. Germline-derived CDR1 and CDR2 are SGDLS and YYNGEE. The chain's CDR3 is CASSVDLIHTDTQYF. The CDR3 DNA reads TGTGCCAGCAGCGTAGACTTGATCCACACAGATACGCAGTATTTT.

The V call is TRBV5-1, the J call TRBJ2-5, with 7 positions matching TRBD2. The CDR3 runs 15 residues. The V segment lost 0 bases and the J segment 5 bases; nucleotides outside the gene matches: 7. Germline V lookup: CDR1 SGHRS, CDR2 YFSETQ. CDR3 nucleotide sequence: TGCGCCAGCAGCTTGGGCGGGAGCCCCAGGGAGACCCAGTACTTC. It codes for CASSLGGSPRETQYF. The complete variable domain, with remaining parts taken from reference TRBV5-1 and TRBJ2-5, reads KAGVTQTPRYLIKTRGQQVTLSCSPISGHRSVSWYQQTPGQGLQFLFEYFSETQRNKGNFPGRFSGRQFSNSRSEMNVSTLELGDSALYLCASSLGGSPRETQYFGPGTRLLVL.

The chain is built from TRBV9 and TRBJ2-7, with 10 nucleotides matching TRBD2. Looked up from germline, CDR1 is SGDLS and CDR2 is YYNGEE. The CDR3 sequence is 15 residues long. J lost 3 bases, V lost 0 bases, and 3 bases had no gene match. CDR3 bases: TGTGCCAGCAGCGTAGAATCTAGCGGGAGCTACGAGCAGTACTTC. This translates into CASSVESSGSYEQYF.

The rearrangement links TRBV6-1 to TRBJ1-5; no clear D. V was trimmed by 2 bases and J by 6 bases, leaving 8 bases between them. Germline V CDR1 and CDR2: MNHNS, SASEGT. The CDR3 contains 13 residues. CDR3 coding DNA: TGTGCCAGCAGTGAATCGGGTTTTCAGCCCCAGCATTTT. Protein product: CASSESGFQPQHF.

This rearrangement joins TRBV21-1 to TRBJ2-7; the listed D gene, TRBD1, was not tested against the DNA. TRBV21-1 is noted as a pseudogene. The CDR3 runs 16 residues. CDR3 nucleotides: TGTGCCAGCAGCAAAAGTGGACAAAACAAGGATCACGAGCAGTACTTC. Amino acid sequence: CASSKSGQNKDHEQYF.

The chain links TRBV19 to TRBJ2-3, with a weak D call TRBD1 (6 bases). There are 15 residues in the CDR3. Germline CDR1 reads LNHDA; CDR2 reads SQIVND (reference sequence). Trimming removed 1 base from V and 0 bases from J, with 8 bases in between. The chain's CDR3 is CASSIGTASTDTQYF. The DNA of the CDR3 is TGTGCCAGTAGTATAGGGACAGCTAGCACAGATACGCAGTATTTT.

Here the CDR3 DNA reads TGTGCCAGCAGCTTAGGCTCTGGAGGTTACACTGAAGCTTTCTTT. The encoded protein is CASSLGSGGYTEAFF. V gene TRBV7-9 combines with J gene TRBJ1-1; D call uncertain. Looked up from germline, CDR1 is SEHNR and CDR2 is FQNEAQ (reference sequence). Trimming removed 1 base at V and 3 bases at J, with 12 bases between. The CDR3 covers 15 residues.

The chain is built from TRBV6-4 and TRBJ2-6; TRBD1 is a possible D gene (6 bases). The germline gives CDR1 MRHNA, CDR2 SNTAGT. The CDR3 runs 16 residues. Between the trimmed V and J ends, which lost 0 bases and 9 bases, there was a span of 15 bases. The CDR3 protein is CASSDSGTLPHNVLTF. In nucleotides, the CDR3 is TGTGCCAGCAGTGACTCGGGGACACTCCCTCACAACGTCCTGACTTTC.

The rearrangement joins TRBV4-3 to TRBJ1-1; D is unclear. Trimming took 0 bases from V and 4 from J, leaving 9 bases between them. Per germline, CDR1 LGHNA and CDR2 YSLEER. The CDR3 runs 14 residues. CDR3 loop: CASSQDWQSTEAFF. As DNA, the CDR3 is TGCGCCAGCAGCCAAGATTGGCAGTCCACTGAAGCTTTCTTT.

In this sample, this clone turned up once. The CDR3: CASRTSGRAYNEQFF. CDR3 sequence (DNA): TGTGCCAGCAGGACTAGCGGGAGGGCCTACAATGAGCAGTTCTTC. The chain joins TRBV5-4 to TRBJ2-1; the match to TRBD2 covers 14 bases. CDR3 length: 15 amino acids. J was trimmed by 2 bases and V by 5 bases; bases with no gene match: 0. Germline CDR1 and CDR2: SGHNT and YYREEE (reference sequence).

The chain combines TRBV7-9 with TRBJ1-1; D remains ambiguous. V was cut by 5 bases and J by 6 bases, with 16 bases left in between. The CDR3 is made up of 14 amino acids. CDR1 and CDR2 from the germline V gene are SEHNR and FQNEAQ (reference sequence). CDR3 bases: TGTGCCAGCAGCCCCCTTTTTCTAGCTTCTGAAGCTTTCTTT. Its protein is CASSPLFLASEAFF.

The chain has TRBV19 and TRBJ2-3, with 9 bases identical to TRBD2. This CDR3 is 16 amino acids long. The trim removed 4 bases at V and 4 bases at J, leaving 9 bases unmatched. Germline-derived CDR1 and CDR2 are LNHDA and SQIVND (reference sequence). The DNA of the CDR3 is TGTGCCAGTAGTAGAGTAGCGGGAGCGGGGGCAGATACGCAGTATTTT. Translation gives CASSRVAGAGADTQYF.

This clone was recorded once. The chain recombines TRBV2 with TRBJ2-3; D gene ambiguous. V was shortened by 1 base and J by 0 bases, with 14 bases between the two germline ends. The CDR3 consists of 17 residues. Per the germline V gene, CDR1 is SNHLY and CDR2 is FYNNEI. CDR3 nucleotides: TGTGCCAGCAGTGAAGACGGTCGTCAAACTAGCACAGATACGCAGTATTTT. Its translation: CASSEDGRQTSTDTQYF. Variable domain in full (rest from reference TRBV2 and TRBJ2-3): EPEVTQTPSHQVTQMGQEVILRCVPISNHLYFYWYRQILGQKVEFLVSFYNNEISEKSEIFDDQFSVERPDGSNFTLKIRSTKLEDSAMYFCASSEDGRQTSTDTQYFGPGTRLTVL.

The chain recombines TRBV2 with TRBJ2-5; D call uncertain. V was cut by 7 bases and J by 4 bases, with 16 bases left in between. The CDR3 has 14 amino acids. Germline V gene lookup returns CDR1 SNHLY and CDR2 FYNNEI. The CDR3 DNA is TGTGCCAGCATCCCCGTGGTTCCGGGAGAGACCCAGTACTTC. This encodes CASIPVVPGETQYF.

This chain uses TRBV4-3 with TRBJ2-2; TRBD2 might be the D (5 bases). Trimming took off 6 bases at V and 6 bases at J, with 14 bases between the two ends. Germline CDR1 and CDR2: LGHNA and YSLEER. The CDR3 consists of 14 residues. Written as DNA, the CDR3 is TGCGCCAGCAGGAGTGGGCTAGCCGCCGGGGAGCTGTTTTTT. Residues: CASRSGLAAGELFF.